What follows describes a single T cell receptor (beta chain). This study enrolled people aged roughly 18 to 89 from around 25 US geographic areas. Data came from immunoSEQ multiplex PCR; TCRdb stores just in-frame clones and leaves some out. The sample holds roughly 400,000 clones; over 75% are singletons and the top ten take around 1.5%. The sample originates from a study of blood T cell repertoires in COVID-19. CDR1 and CDR2 from the germline V gene are LGHDT and YNNKEL (reference sequence). V was clipped by 4 bases and J by 1 base, with 16 bases between them. This CDR3 comprises 16 residues. This sequence originates from a woman younger than 30 who had been exposed to COVID-19. Sequenced material: PBMCs or T cells enriched from blood (not recorded which). The chain combines TRBV3-1 (or the pseudogene TRBV3-2) with TRBJ1-1; a weak D match, TRBD1 (6 bases). Here the CDR3 reads CASSLAGGGWNTEAFF. CDR3 DNA sequence: TGTGCCAGCAGCCTCGCTGGGGGGGGCTGGAACACTGAAGCTTTCTTT.